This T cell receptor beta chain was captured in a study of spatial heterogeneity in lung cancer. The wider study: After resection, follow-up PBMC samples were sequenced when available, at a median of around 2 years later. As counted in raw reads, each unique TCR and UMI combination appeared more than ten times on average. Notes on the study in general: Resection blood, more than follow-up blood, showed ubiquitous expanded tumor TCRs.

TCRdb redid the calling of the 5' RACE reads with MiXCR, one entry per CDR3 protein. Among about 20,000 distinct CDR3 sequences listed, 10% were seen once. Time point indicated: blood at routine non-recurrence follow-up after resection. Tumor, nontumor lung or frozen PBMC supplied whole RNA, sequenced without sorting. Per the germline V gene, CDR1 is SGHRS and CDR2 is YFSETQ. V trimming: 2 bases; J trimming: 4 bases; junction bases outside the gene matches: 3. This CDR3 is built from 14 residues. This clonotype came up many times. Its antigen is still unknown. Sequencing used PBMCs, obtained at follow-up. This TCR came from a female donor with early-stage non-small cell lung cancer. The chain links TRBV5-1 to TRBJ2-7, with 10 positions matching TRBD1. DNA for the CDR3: TGCGCCAGCAGCTTAGACAGGGGGCCTTACGAGCAGTACTTC. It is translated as CASSLDRGPYEQYF.